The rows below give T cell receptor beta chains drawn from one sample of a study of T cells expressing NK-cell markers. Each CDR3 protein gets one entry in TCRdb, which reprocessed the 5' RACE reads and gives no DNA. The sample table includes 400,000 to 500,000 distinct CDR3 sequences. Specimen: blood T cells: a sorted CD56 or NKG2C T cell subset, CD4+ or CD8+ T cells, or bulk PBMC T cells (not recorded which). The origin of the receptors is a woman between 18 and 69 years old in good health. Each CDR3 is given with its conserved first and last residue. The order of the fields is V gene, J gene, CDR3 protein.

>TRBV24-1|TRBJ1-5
CATSRQGSQPQHF
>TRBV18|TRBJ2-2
CASSPSGGTGELFF
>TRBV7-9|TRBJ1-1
CASSPLGDREDFF
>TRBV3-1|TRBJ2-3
CASSPGTGFYRTDTQYF
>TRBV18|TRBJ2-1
CASSRYRTSGTRQDEQFF
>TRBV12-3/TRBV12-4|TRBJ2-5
CASSFSGAQETQYF
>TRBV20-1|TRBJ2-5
CSLAGAGYQETQYF
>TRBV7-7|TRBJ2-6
CASSPATGSSGANVLTF
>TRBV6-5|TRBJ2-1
CASRTRASGGNEQFF
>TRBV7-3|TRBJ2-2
CASSLRQATNTGELFF
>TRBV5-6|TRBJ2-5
CASSFGMQETQYF
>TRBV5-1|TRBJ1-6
CASSLGTPYNSPLHF
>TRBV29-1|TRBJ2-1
CSAKWGRASDEQFF
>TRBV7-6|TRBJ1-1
CASSPDSIPNTEAFF
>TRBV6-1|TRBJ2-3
CASSEPAAGRPDTQYF
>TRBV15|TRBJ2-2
CATSRERNTGELFF
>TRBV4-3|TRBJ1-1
CASSQDMGGDTEAFF
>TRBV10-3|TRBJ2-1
CAIGLAVRYNEQFF
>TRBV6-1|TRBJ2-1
CASRRARTTYNEQFF
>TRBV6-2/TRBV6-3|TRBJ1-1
CASSSKMNTEAFF
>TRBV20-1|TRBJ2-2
CSARPTGTLNTGELFF
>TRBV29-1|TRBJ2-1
CSVLLAGQGGGIGQFF
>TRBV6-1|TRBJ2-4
CASSTRDWAKNIQYF
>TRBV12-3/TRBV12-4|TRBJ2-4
CASCGLQNIQYF
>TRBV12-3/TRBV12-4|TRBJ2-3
CASSRERGSTDTQYF
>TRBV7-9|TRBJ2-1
CASSPERAGVHNEQFF
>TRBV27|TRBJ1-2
CASSLTGLGYGYTF
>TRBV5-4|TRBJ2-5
CASSSDTGEVETQYF
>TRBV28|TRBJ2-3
CASSPPSLTGGDPTDTQYF
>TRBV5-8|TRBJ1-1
CASSLRQGAAFF
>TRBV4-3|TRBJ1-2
CASSQDYAGGGYGYTF
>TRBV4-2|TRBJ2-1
CASSPVEDYANEQFF
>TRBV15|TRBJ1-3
CATSFTGTLNTIYF
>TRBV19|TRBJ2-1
CASSPGTRANNEQFF
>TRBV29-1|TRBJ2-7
CSVVVAGEFYEQYF
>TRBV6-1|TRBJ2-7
CASSDRAFYEQYF
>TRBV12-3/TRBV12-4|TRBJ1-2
CASRRTGGGWGYTF
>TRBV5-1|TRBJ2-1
CASSPGTGFHEQFF
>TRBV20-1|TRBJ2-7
CSAPGQFYEQYF
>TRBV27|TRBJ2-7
CASSSVLYEQYF
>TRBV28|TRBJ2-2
CASTRGPSPQRTGELFF